This T cell receptor (beta chain) was sequenced for a study of T cells in localized non-small cell lung cancer. Study outcomes and limitations: Across samples, adjacent lung featured a median roughly 50 of the top 100 tumor clones. Uninvolved nearby lung showed the greatest T cell clonality, exceeding that found in tumor. Heterogeneity remains possible, as sequencing covered one tumor region only.

Sequencing was performed with immunoSEQ multiplex PCR; in TCRdb, only in-frame clones are kept and a portion is missing. The sample includes 58,000 or so clones, roughly 90% of them seen just once. With respect to this clone: What it binds is unknown.

The CDR3 is 14 residues long. Germline loops: CDR1 SGHTA, CDR2 FQGNSA. Trimming took off 2 bases at V and 1 base at J, with 8 bases between the two ends. The material was peripheral blood, obtained before any cancer treatment. This receptor was obtained from a woman aged 35 to 70 with stage I lung adenocarcinoma. This chain links TRBV7-2 with TRBJ1-1; a possible D gene is TRBD1 (5 bases). CDR3: CASSLRGPNTEAFF. CDR3 bases: TGTGCCAGCAGCTTAAGGGGCCCGAACACTGAAGCTTTCTTT.